These T cell receptor beta chains were read from a single sample in a study of blood T cell repertoires in COVID-19. Data came from immunoSEQ multiplex PCR; TCRdb stores just in-frame clones and leaves some out. Here the sample spans fewer than 100,000 clones, 80% to 95% being singletons. What was sequenced was peripheral blood. The source of these receptors is a woman of 80 years or more with acute or convalescent COVID-19. The CDR3 runs from the conserved cysteine through the conserved F or W. D genes are given only for firm matches. Clone size is stated in some rows and not others, as once, few, many or a class when expanded.

D,V,size,J,CDR3,DNA
-,TRBV6-1,-,TRBJ1-4,CASSEWGGGEKLFF,TGTGCCAGCAGTGAGTGGGGGGGAGGTGAAAAACTGTTTTTT
TRBD1,TRBV5-1,-,TRBJ2-3,CASSPEGQGGDTQYF,TGCGCCAGCAGCCCGGAGGGACAGGGTGGAGATACGCAGTATTTT
-,TRBV7-2,-,TRBJ1-3,CASSQSGNTIYF,TGTGCCAGCAGCCAATCTGGAAACACCATATATTTT
-,TRBV2,-,TRBJ2-1,CASRWDTTLGEQFF,TGTGCCAGCAGGTGGGACACGACCCTAGGGGAGCAGTTCTTC
-,TRBV19,-,TRBJ2-3,CASSIQFGLTSSTDTQYF,TGTGCCAGTAGTATTCAATTTGGACTCACCTCTAGCACAGATACGCAGTATTTT
-,TRBV4-2,-,TRBJ1-6,CASSQDQWNSPLHF,TGTGCCAGCAGCCAAGATCAGTGGAATTCACCCCTCCACTTT
TRBD2,TRBV25-1,once,TRBJ2-5,CASTGGLAETQYF,TGTGCCAGTACTGGGGGACTAGCGGAGACCCAGTACTTC
TRBD2,TRBV5-4,-,TRBJ2-3,CASSSSGGRTDTQYF,TGTGCCAGCAGCTCCAGCGGGGGGCGCACAGATACGCAGTATTTT
TRBD1,TRBV6-2/TRBV6-3,-,TRBJ1-1,CASSPTGSSMNTEAFF,TGTGCCAGCAGTCCGACAGGGTCCTCCATGAACACTGAAGCTTTCTTT
-,TRBV19,-,TRBJ1-5,CASRTDPNQPQHF,TGTGCCAGTCGGACAGACCCTAATCAGCCCCAGCATTTT
TRBD1,TRBV10-3,-,TRBJ2-2,CAIRGTGNTGELFF,TGTGCCATCAGGGGGACAGGGAACACCGGGGAGCTGTTTTTT
TRBD1,TRBV5-4,-,TRBJ2-3,CASSLKQGADTQYF,TGTGCCAGCAGCTTAAAACAGGGGGCAGATACGCAGTATTTT
TRBD2,TRBV12-3/TRBV12-4,-,TRBJ2-5,CASSRAGVETQYF,TGTGCCAGCAGTAGAGCGGGAGTGGAGACCCAGTACTTC
TRBD1,TRBV29-1,-,TRBJ1-2,CSVAWGQGQNYGYTF,TGCAGCGTTGCTTGGGGACAGGGCCAGAACTATGGCTACACCTTC
TRBD1,TRBV5-1,-,TRBJ1-1,CASSFSGTGNTEAFF,TGCGCCAGCAGCTTCTCCGGGACAGGGAACACTGAAGCTTTCTTT
TRBD1,TRBV28,-,TRBJ1-2,CASSTIRDREGYTF,TGTGCCAGCAGTACAATACGGGACAGGGAAGGCTACACCTTC
TRBD1,TRBV7-9,-,TRBJ2-7,CAIQTGVREQYF,TGTGCCATACAGACAGGGGTGAGGGAGCAGTACTTC